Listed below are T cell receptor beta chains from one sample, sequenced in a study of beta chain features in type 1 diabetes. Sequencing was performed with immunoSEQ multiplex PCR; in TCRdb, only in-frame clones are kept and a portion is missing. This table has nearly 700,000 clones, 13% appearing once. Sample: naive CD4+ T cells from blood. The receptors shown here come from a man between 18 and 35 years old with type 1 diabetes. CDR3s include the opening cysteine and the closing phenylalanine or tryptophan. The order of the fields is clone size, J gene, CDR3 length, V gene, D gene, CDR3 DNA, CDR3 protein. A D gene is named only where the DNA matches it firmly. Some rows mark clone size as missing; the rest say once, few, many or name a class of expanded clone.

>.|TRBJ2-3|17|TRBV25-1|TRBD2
TGTGCCAGCAGTCTAGCGGGGGTGTTAAAAAGCACAGATACGCAGTATTTT
CASSLAGVLKSTDTQYF
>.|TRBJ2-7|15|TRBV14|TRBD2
TGTGCCAGCAGCCAAGGTCTAGCGGGGCCCTACGAGCAGTACTTC
CASSQGLAGPYEQYF
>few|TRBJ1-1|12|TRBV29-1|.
TGCAGCGTGATAAGACCGAACACTGAAGCTTTCTTT
CSVIRPNTEAFF
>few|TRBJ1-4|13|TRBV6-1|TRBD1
TGTGCCAGCAGCCGTACCGGGACAGAGAAACTGTTTTTT
CASSRTGTEKLFF
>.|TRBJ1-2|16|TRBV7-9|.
TGTGCCAGCAGCCACATGAGGAAAAGGGGACCATATGGCTACACCTTC
CASSHMRKRGPYGYTF
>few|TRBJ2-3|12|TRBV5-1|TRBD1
TGCGCCAGCAGCTTAACCGGGACAGGGGAGTATTTT
CASSLTGTGEYF
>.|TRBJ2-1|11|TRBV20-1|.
TGCAGTGCTAGGGGGGCGGATGAGCAGTTCTTC
CSARGADEQFF
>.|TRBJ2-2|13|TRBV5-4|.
TGTGCCAGCAGCTTGGTCGGCACCGGGGAGCTGTTTTTT
CASSLVGTGELFF
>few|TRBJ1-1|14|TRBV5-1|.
TGCGCCAGCAGCTTGGCTTCGTTGAACACTGAAGCTTTCTTT
CASSLASLNTEAFF
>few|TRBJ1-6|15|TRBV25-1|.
TGTGCCAGCAGTGGGGTGGGACTTAAGAATTCACCCCTCCACTTT
CASSGVGLKNSPLHF
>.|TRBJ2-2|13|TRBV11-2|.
TGTGCCAGCAGCTTTTCGGGGGCCGGGGAGCTGTTTTTT
CASSFSGAGELFF
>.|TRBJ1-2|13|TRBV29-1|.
TGCAGCGCGCTGGGGCCACTGGGCGTGGACTACACCTTC
CSALGPLGVDYTF
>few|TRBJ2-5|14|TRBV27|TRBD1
TGTGCCAGCAGTTTAAGGACAGGGGAAGAGACCCAGTACTTC
CASSLRTGEETQYF
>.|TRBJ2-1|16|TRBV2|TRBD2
TGTGCCAGCAGTGTAAGGGGCGGGGGAGACTACAATGAGCAGTTCTTC
CASSVRGGGDYNEQFF
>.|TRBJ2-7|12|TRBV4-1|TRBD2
TGCGCCAGCAGCCAAGAGGAGGGGAGGGTCACATTC
CASSQEEGRVTF
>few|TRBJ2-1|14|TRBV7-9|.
TGTGCCAGCAGCTTAACTGAGCCTCACGGTGAGCAGTTCTTC
CASSLTEPHGEQFF
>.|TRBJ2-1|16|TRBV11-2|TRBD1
TGTGCCAGCAGCTACCGCCGGGACAGGGTTTACAATGAGCAGTTCTTC
CASSYRRDRVYNEQFF
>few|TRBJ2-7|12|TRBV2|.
TGTGCCAGCAGTGAAAGTATTAGCGAGCAGTACTTC
CASSESISEQYF
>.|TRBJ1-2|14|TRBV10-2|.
TGCGCCAGCAGTGAGCTTGAGACCGGGAGCGGCTACACCTTC
CASSELETGSGYTF
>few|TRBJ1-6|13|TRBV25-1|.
TGTGCCAGCAGTGAAACAGGGAATTCACCCCTCCACTTT
CASSETGNSPLHF
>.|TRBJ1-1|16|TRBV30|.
TGTGCCTGGAGTGCCCAGGATCAGGAACTGAACACTGAAGCTTTCTTT
CAWSAQDQELNTEAFF
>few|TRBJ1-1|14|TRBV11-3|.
TGTGCCAGCACTCGAGACGGCGCGATCACTGAAGCTTTCTTT
CASTRDGAITEAFF
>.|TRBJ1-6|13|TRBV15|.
TGTGCCACCAGCAGAAACAGGGATTCACCCCTCCACTTT
CATSRNRDSPLHF
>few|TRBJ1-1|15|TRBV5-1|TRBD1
TGCGCCAGCAGCTTGGGCCAGGGGGCGAACACTGAAGCTTTCTTT
CASSLGQGANTEAFF
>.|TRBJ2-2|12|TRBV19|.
TGTGCCAGTAGTATCCTCGCCGGGGAGCTGTTTTTT
CASSILAGELFF
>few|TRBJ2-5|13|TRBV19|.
TGTGCCAGTAGTCCCCACCCTGAGGAGACCCAGTACTTC
CASSPHPEETQYF
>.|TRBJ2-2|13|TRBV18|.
TGTGCCAGCTCACCTGTAGACACCGGGGAGCTGTTTTTT
CASSPVDTGELFF
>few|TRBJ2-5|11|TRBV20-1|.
TGCAGTGCTAGAGATCCCGAGACCCAGTACTTC
CSARDPETQYF
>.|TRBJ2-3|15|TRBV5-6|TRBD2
TGTGCCAGCAGCGTAACTAGCGGCAGCACAGATACGCAGTATTTT
CASSVTSGSTDTQYF
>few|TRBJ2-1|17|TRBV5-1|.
TGCGCCAGCAGCTCTTTAATTACGGGGGACTCCTACAATGAGCAGTTCTTC
CASSSLITGDSYNEQFF
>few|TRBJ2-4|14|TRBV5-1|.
TGCGCCAGCAGCTTGGAGGGCCAGCTAAACATTCAGTACTTC
CASSLEGQLNIQYF
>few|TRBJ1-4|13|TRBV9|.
TGTGCCAGCAGCCCTGAGGCTAATGAAAAACTGTTTTTT
CASSPEANEKLFF
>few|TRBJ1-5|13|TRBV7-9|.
TGTGCCAGCAGCTTAGAAAGCAATCAGCCCCAGCATTTT
CASSLESNQPQHF
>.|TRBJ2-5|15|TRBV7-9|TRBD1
TGTGCCAGCAGCTGGGGACAGGGACCCTGGGAGACCCAGTACTTC
CASSWGQGPWETQYF
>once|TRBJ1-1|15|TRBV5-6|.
TGTGCCAGCAGCTTAGCAGGGAAAACTAACACTGAAGCTTTCTTT
CASSLAGKTNTEAFF
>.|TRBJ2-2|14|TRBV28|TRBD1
TGTGCCAGCAGAAAACAGGGGTATACCGGGGAGCTGTTTTTT
CASRKQGYTGELFF
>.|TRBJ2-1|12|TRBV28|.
TGTGCCAGCAGTTTGGAATACGGTGAGCAGTTCTTC
CASSLEYGEQFF
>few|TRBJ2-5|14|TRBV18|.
TGTGCCAGCTCACCACTGGCAGGGGAAGAGACCCAGTACTTC
CASSPLAGEETQYF
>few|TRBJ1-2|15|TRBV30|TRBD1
TGTGCCTGGGCCCGACCCGGGACAGAAAACTATGGCTACACCTTC
CAWARPGTENYGYTF
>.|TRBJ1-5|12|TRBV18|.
TGTGCCAGCTCCCCTACAGGGAAGCCCCAGCATTTT
CASSPTGKPQHF
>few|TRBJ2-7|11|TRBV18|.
TGTGCCAGCTCTCAGGACCTTACCCCGTACTTC
CASSQDLTPYF
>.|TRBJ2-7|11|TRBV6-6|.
TGTGCCAGCAGTACGCAGACTGAGCAGTACTTC
CASSTQTEQYF
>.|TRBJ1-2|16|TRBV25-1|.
TGTGCCAGCAGTGAATTCGATGGCAGGGGCAACTATGGCTACACCTTC
CASSEFDGRGNYGYTF
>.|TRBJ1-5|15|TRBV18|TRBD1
TGTGCCAGCTCACTGACGACAGGGAACGATCAGCCCCAGCATTTT
CASSLTTGNDQPQHF
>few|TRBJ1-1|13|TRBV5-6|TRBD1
TGTGCCAGCAGCGGCACAGGGGGAACTGAAGCTTTCTTT
CASSGTGGTEAFF
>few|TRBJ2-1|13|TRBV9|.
TGTGCCAGCAGCGTAGACGGGCATAATGAGCAGTTCTTC
CASSVDGHNEQFF
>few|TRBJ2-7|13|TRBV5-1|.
TGCGCCAGCAGCCTGGGGTTAGGGGACGAGCAGTACTTC
CASSLGLGDEQYF
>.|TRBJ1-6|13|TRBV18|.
TGTGCCAGCTCACCCTCGGCAAACGGCCAGTCCCACTTT
CASSPSANGQSHF
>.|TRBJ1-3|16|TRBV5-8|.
TGTGCCAGCAGCCTCGAACAGGGCATCTCTGGAAACACCATATATTTT
CASSLEQGISGNTIYF
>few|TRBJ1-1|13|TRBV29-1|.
TGCAGCGTGTCTTACAGCGGTTCGGCTGAAGCTTTCTTT
CSVSYSGSAEAFF